This T cell receptor beta chain was obtained from a study of STAT3 mutations in large granular lymphocyte leukemia. General study findings and limits: Every T-LGLL patient had at least one immunodominant TCRbeta clonotype.

Repertoires were generated with immunoSEQ multiplex PCR, while TCRdb's copy carries only in-frame clones and drops some. Of 9,500 to 15,000 clones listed, 70% to 80% are singletons. For this clone: What it binds is unknown.

The receptor was isolated from a man aged 55 to 70 with T-cell large granular lymphocyte leukemia. Some clones in this sample may be carry-over from other donors' samples. Material: peripheral blood mononuclear cells.

The DNA of the CDR3 is TGCGCCAGCAGCCCCGGACAGGGGGCTAATGAAAAACTGTTTTTT. Protein: CASSPGQGANEKLFF. The J gene is TRBJ1-4, the V gene TRBV5-1; the match to TRBD1 covers 10 bases. This CDR3 comprises 15 residues. The V gene's germline CDR1 is SGHRS and CDR2 YFSETQ. With 4 bases clipped from V and 3 bases from J, the junction kept 3 bases outside the gene matches. Drawing the rest from reference TRBV5-1 and TRBJ1-4, the complete variable domain is KAGVTQTPRYLIKTRGQQVTLSCSPISGHRSVSWYQQTPGQGLQFLFEYFSETQRNKGNFPGRFSGRQFSNSRSEMNVSTLELGDSALYLCASSPGQGANEKLFFGSGTQLSVL.